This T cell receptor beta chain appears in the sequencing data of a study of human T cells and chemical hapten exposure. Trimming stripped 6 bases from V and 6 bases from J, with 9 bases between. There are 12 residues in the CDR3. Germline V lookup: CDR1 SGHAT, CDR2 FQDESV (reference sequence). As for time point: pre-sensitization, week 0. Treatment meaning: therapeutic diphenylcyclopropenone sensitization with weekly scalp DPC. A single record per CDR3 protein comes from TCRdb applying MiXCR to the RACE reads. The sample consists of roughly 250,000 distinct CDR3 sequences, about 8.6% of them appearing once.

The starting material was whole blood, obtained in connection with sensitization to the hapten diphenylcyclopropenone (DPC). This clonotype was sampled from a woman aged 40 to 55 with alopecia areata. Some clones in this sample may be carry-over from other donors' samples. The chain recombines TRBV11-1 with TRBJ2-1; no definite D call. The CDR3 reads CASSLLSNEQFF. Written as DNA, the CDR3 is TGTGCCAGCAGTCTTCTAAGCAATGAGCAGTTCTTC.